This T cell receptor beta chain appears in the sequencing data of a study of low-dose radiotherapy and immunotherapy resistance in tumors. Whole-study context: Participants in Cohort 1 were administered 0.5 Gy per fraction at 2-week intervals, to a cumulative dose of 6.5 Gy. Starting cycle 1 day 1, oral aspirin 300 mg was given daily for four cycles.

This CDR3 region has 14 residues. V was clipped by 2 bases and J by 5 bases; unmatched bases: 3. Per germline, CDR1 SGHRS and CDR2 YFSETQ. This clonotype has a count of ten or more. TRAV- and TRBV-specific primers, spanning alpha and beta chains, primed first-strand cDNA. TCR amplification ran 15 to 25 PCR cycles using constant-region and V-primer adapter primers. Each CDR3 protein gets one entry after TCRdb re-called the reads with MiXCR. The table lists tens of thousands of distinct CDR3 sequences, roughly a quarter of them singletons. The time point denotes: before trial treatment. This chain uses TRBV5-1 with TRBJ2-2, with 7 bases that match TRBD2. The sequence was obtained from a male donor with prostate cancer. The input for sequencing was PBMCs, taken before treatment. The CDR3 spells CASSFLAETGELFF. As DNA, the CDR3 is TGCGCCAGCAGCTTTCTAGCGGAAACCGGGGAGCTGTTTTTT.